The 28 T cell receptor beta chains in this list originate from one sample, sequenced in a study of Graves' ophthalmopathy and Graves' hyperthyroidism. RNA transcripts were the source from which TCR beta CDR3 regions were amplified. The authors performed first-round RT-PCR with HTBI primers and then a second-round multiplex PCR. MiXCR was run by TCRdb on the multiplex PCR reads, yielding one entry per CDR3 protein. This sample yields 680,000 or so distinct CDR3 sequences, of which approximately 22% are seen a single time; around 6.9% belongs to the top ten. The sequenced sample consisted of peripheral blood. Every receptor here comes from a woman aged 18-29 years with stable Graves' hyperthyroidism. Some clones in this sample may be carry-over from other donors' samples.

The chain recombines TRBV20-1 with TRBJ2-2; 15 nucleotides agree with TRBD2. The CDR3 runs 15 residues. Trimming removed 4 bases from V and 5 bases from J; junction bases left unmatched: 2. Looked up from germline, CDR1 is DFQATT and CDR2 is SNEGSKA (reference sequence). Here the CDR3 DNA reads TGCAGTGCTAAGGGACTAGCGGGGGGAACCGGGGAGCTGTTTTTT. Its translation: CSAKGLAGGTGELFF.

At least ten counts were recorded for this clonotype. This CDR3 reads CATSRDLGDYGYTF. The CDR3 nucleotides are TGTGCCACCAGCAGAGATCTAGGGGACTATGGCTACACCTTC. This sequence joins TRBV15 and TRBJ1-2, with D maybe TRBD1 (5 bases). The germline V and J ends were trimmed by 0 bases and 3 bases, with 8 bases remaining between them. CDR1 and CDR2 (germline): LNHNV, YYDKDF (reference sequence). The CDR3 covers 14 residues. The whole variable domain, remainder taken from reference TRBV15 and TRBJ1-2, is DAMVIQNPRYQVTQFGKPVTLSCSQTLNHNVMYWYQQKSSQAPKLLFHYYDKDFNNEADTPDNFQSRRPNTSFCFLDIRSPGLGDTAMYLCATSRDLGDYGYTFGSGTRLTVV.

Here the CDR3 reads CASEDRWEQYF. CDR3 in DNA: TGTGCCAGCGAAGACCGGTGGGAGCAGTACTTC. The gene calls are TRBV28 and TRBJ2-7; no clear D gene. This CDR3 region has 11 residues. V lost 8 bases and J 7 bases, leaving 12 bases between the germline ends. Germline assignment: CDR1 MDHEN and CDR2 SYDVKM.

This clonotype has at least ten counts. The chain uses TRBV20-1 and TRBJ2-7; 11 nucleotides agree with TRBD2. The CDR3 contains 16 residues. Per germline, CDR1 DFQATT and CDR2 SNEGSKA (reference sequence). Trimming took 4 bases from V and 0 from J; bases not matched to a gene: 8. CDR3 DNA: TGCAGTGCTACTGGACTAGCGGGTTTCATCTCCTACGAGCAGTACTTC. Its translation is CSATGLAGFISYEQYF.

Ten or more counts support this clonotype. V gene TRBV30 combines with J gene TRBJ2-2; no firm D call. Germline V CDR1 and CDR2: GTSNPN, SVGIG (reference sequence). The germline V and J ends were trimmed by 4 bases and 2 bases, with 11 bases remaining between them. There are 14 residues in the CDR3. Here the CDR3 DNA reads TGTGCCTGGACTAAAATATACAACACCGGGGAGCTGTTTTTT. Its protein product is CAWTKIYNTGELFF.

The chain employs TRBV6-1 and TRBJ2-7; 7 positions agree with TRBD2. This CDR3 has 14 residues. Trimming removed 1 base from V and 5 bases from J; junction bases left unmatched: 5. Germline CDR1 MNHNS, CDR2 SASEGT. This CDR3 reads CASSEGGGLNEQYF. CDR3 nucleotides: TGTGCCAGCAGTGAAGGGGGGGGACTTAACGAGCAGTACTTC.

This clonotype appeared a few times. The chain joins TRBV11-2 to TRBJ2-2; weak D call: TRBD2 (5 bases). The V end was cut by 5 bases, the J end by 3 bases, with 19 bases between. The CDR3 is 17 amino acids. Germline V CDR1 and CDR2: SGHAT, FQNNGV. The CDR3, as DNA: TGTGCCAGCAGCCCCGGACGGGGTCCGACGGACACCGGGGAGCTGTTTTTT. The encoded protein is CASSPGRGPTDTGELFF.

This clonotype was observed at least ten times. V gene TRBV2 combines with J gene TRBJ2-2; TRBD1 matches at 8 bases. CDR3 length: 16 amino acids. After removal of 4 bases from V and 10 bases from J, the junction contained 14 bases not matched to a gene. Germline loops: CDR1 SNHLY, CDR2 FYNNEI. For the CDR3, the DNA is TGTGCCAGCAGTGTGGGCAGGGGGCCAGCGTGGGAGGAGCTGTTTTTT. Translating it yields CASSVGRGPAWEELFF. Based on the CDR3 plus reference TRBV2 and TRBJ2-2, the full variable domain is EPEVTQTPSHQVTQMGQEVILRCVPISNHLYFYWYRQILGQKVEFLVSFYNNEISEKSEIFDDQFSVERPDGSNFTLKIRSTKLEDSAMYFCASSVGRGPAWEELFFGEGSRLTVL.

The chain uses TRBV9 and TRBJ2-2, with 9 bases fitting TRBD2. The V gene's germline CDR1 is SGDLS and CDR2 YYNGEE. This CDR3 is 18 amino acids long. The J segment lost 3 bases and the V segment lost 0 bases, leaving 9 bases of the junction unmatched. The CDR3 protein is CASSVVAGGRIDTGELFF. The CDR3 nucleotides read TGTGCCAGCAGCGTAGTGGCGGGGGGGCGTATTGACACCGGGGAGCTGTTTTTT. The full variable domain, completed using reference TRBV9 and TRBJ2-2, is DSGVTQTPKHLITATGQRVTLRCSPRSGDLSVYWYQQSLDQGLQFLIQYYNGEERAKGNILERFSAQQFPDLHSELNLSSLELGDSALYFCASSVVAGGRIDTGELFFGEGSRLTVL.

The genes are TRBV19 and TRBJ1-6; no clear D. Trimming stripped 2 bases from V and 2 bases from J, with 10 bases between. Germline CDR1 LNHDA, CDR2 SQIVND (reference sequence). The CDR3 runs to 16 residues. The CDR3 bases are TGTGCCAGTAGTATACCCTCGGCAGCCTATAATTCACCCCTCCACTTT. Encoded protein: CASSIPSAAYNSPLHF.

This clonotype was found many times. This chain uses TRBV30 with TRBJ1-2; D is undetermined. CDR3 length equals 15 residues. The V gene lost 0 bases and the J gene lost 6 bases, with 17 bases spanning the gap. The germline V gene has CDR1 GTSNPN and CDR2 SVGIG (reference sequence). CDR3 in amino acids: CAWSVVSPVGDGYTF. The DNA of the CDR3 is TGTGCCTGGAGTGTAGTTTCACCCGTCGGGGATGGCTACACCTTC.

This clonotype appeared many times. This sequence joins TRBV5-5 and TRBJ1-6; 8 nucleotides match TRBD1. Trimming at V came to 0 bases and at J to 10 bases, leaving 9 bases not matched to a gene. This CDR3 comprises 16 residues. Germline values: CDR1 SGHKS, CDR2 YYEKEE (reference sequence). DNA of the CDR3: TGTGCCAGCAGCTTGGGGGCGACAGGGGACCTCTCACCCCTCCACTTT. It specifies CASSLGATGDLSPLHF.

The genes are TRBV7-1 and TRBJ1-5; tentative D call: TRBD1 (5 bases). TRBV7-1 belongs to the ORF category, with a function that is uncertain. Trimming took 3 bases from V and 1 from J, leaving 25 bases between them. The CDR3 covers 20 residues. The CDR3 coding sequence is TGTGCCAGCAGCTCGGAGGAGGGGATCTTAAAGGGGCCGAGCAATCAGCCCCAGCATTTT. This sequence encodes CASSSEEGILKGPSNQPQHF.

This clonotype was counted many times. The chain couples TRBV7-6 to TRBJ2-7, with D unclear. CDR1 is SGHVS, CDR2 FNYEAQ, per germline. Trimming shortened V by 2 bases and J by 7 bases, and 24 bases separated the two germline ends. The CDR3 loop spans 17 amino acids. CDR3 sequence (DNA): TGTGCCAGCAGCTTAAGACCTAACCCAGATTTATTCATGGAGCAGTACTTC. Amino acid sequence: CASSLRPNPDLFMEQYF.

This clonotype was counted many times. J is TRBJ1-6 and V is TRBV7-2, with D unresolved. V was clipped by 4 bases and J by 9 bases, with 10 bases between them. This CDR3 spans 13 amino acids. Looked up from germline, CDR1 is SGHTA and CDR2 is FQGNSA. The CDR3 DNA reads TGTGCCAGCAGCTCCCAGAGCCTTTCACCCCTCCACTTT. As protein: CASSSQSLSPLHF. Combining the CDR3 with reference TRBV7-2 and TRBJ1-6 gives the whole variable domain GAGVSQSPSNKVTEKGKDVELRCDPISGHTALYWYRQSLGQGLEFLIYFQGNSAPDKSGLPSDRFSAERTGGSVSTLTIQRTQQEDSAVYLCASSSQSLSPLHFGNGTRLTVT.

This clonotype has at least ten counts. The J gene is TRBJ2-7, the V gene TRBV20-1; D is undetermined. Germline values: CDR1 DFQATT, CDR2 SNEGSKA (reference sequence). This CDR3 contains 13 residues. V dropped 0 bases and J dropped 2 bases, with 8 bases sitting between them. This chain's CDR3 is CSAREVTPYEQYF. The CDR3 DNA is TGCAGTGCTAGAGAGGTCACCCCCTACGAGCAGTACTTC.

This clonotype was seen many times. The rearrangement links TRBV20-1 to TRBJ1-6; D is unclear. CDR1 is DFQATT and CDR2 is SNEGSKA in the germline V gene (reference sequence). The CDR3 is 14 residues long. Trimming cost V 6 bases and J 7 bases, with 16 bases left between them. CDR3 bases: TGCAGTGCCAACTCTGGGGTACTAAATTCACCCCTCCACTTT. It encodes CSANSGVLNSPLHF.

This clonotype came up a few times. The chain couples TRBV30 to TRBJ2-2; D assignment may be TRBD1 or TRBD2 (5 bases each). V was clipped by 5 bases and J by 9 bases, with 13 bases between them. Germline loops: CDR1 GTSNPN, CDR2 SVGIG (reference sequence). This CDR3 contains 12 residues. CDR3 amino acids: CAWGEGSRELFF. CDR3 DNA: TGTGCCTGGGGAGAGGGGTCCAGGGAGCTGTTTTTT.

This clonotype came up many times. V is TRBV15 and J is TRBJ1-1; tentatively, D is TRBD1 (5 bases). Germline-derived CDR1 and CDR2 are LNHNV and YYDKDF (reference sequence). The CDR3 contains 13 residues. V was cut by 0 bases and J by 5 bases, with 7 bases left in between. CDR3 loop: CATSREPGTEAFF. The CDR3 DNA reads as TGTGCCACCAGCAGAGAGCCAGGGACTGAAGCTTTCTTT.

Ten or more counts support this clonotype. The chain carries TRBV9 and TRBJ2-7, with 10 bases matching TRBD1. CDR1 is SGDLS, CDR2 YYNGEE, per germline. This CDR3 comprises 14 residues. J gave up 1 base and V 3 bases, and 1 base lay outside the gene matches. In nucleotides, the CDR3 is TGTGCCAGCAGCGGGGACAGGGGATCCTACGAGCAGTACTTC. This gives the protein CASSGDRGSYEQYF.

The sample holds many counts of this clonotype. The chain carries TRBV6-1 and TRBJ1-1; D call uncertain. Germline V lookup: CDR1 MNHNS, CDR2 SASEGT. Between the trimmed V and J ends, which lost 6 bases and 1 base, there was a span of 12 bases. The CDR3 has 14 residues. As DNA, the CDR3 is TGTGCCAGCAGCGCCATTGGAGGGAACACTGAAGCTTTCTTT. Translation: CASSAIGGNTEAFF.

This clonotype was recorded at least ten times. This chain joins TRBV4-2 and TRBJ2-5, with 7 bases aligning to TRBD2. V lost 1 base, J lost 5 bases, and 4 bases stayed unmatched. Germline loops: CDR1 LGHNA, CDR2 YNFKEQ. This CDR3 is built from 14 residues. CDR3 sequence reads: CASSQGSGRETQYF. CDR3 DNA: TGTGCCAGCAGCCAAGGTAGCGGGCGGGAGACCCAGTACTTC.

Ten or more counts support this clonotype. The V and J genes are TRBV3-1 and TRBJ1-1, with 8 bases fitting TRBD1. From germline, CDR1 is LGHDT and CDR2 YNNKEL (reference sequence). The V segment lost 4 bases and the J segment 10 bases; nucleotides outside the gene matches: 8. CDR3 length: 13 residues. CDR3 coding DNA: TGTGCCAGCAGCCCAAGACAGGGGAGCGTAGCTTTCTTT. As protein: CASSPRQGSVAFF.

The chain uses TRBV29-1 and TRBJ2-6; no clear D. V was cut by 2 bases and J by 0 bases, with 5 bases left in between. The germline gives CDR1 SQVTM, CDR2 ANQGSEA. This CDR3 has 14 residues. The CDR3 is CSVERSSGANVLTF. CDR3 bases: TGCAGCGTTGAAAGGAGCTCTGGGGCCAACGTCCTGACTTTC.

This clonotype has a count of ten or more. The CDR3 region has the DNA TGTGCCAGCAGCTTAACCGGGTTGGGAAGCTCCTACGAGCAGTACTTC. This sequence encodes CASSLTGLGSSYEQYF. The J gene is TRBJ2-7, the V gene TRBV11-1, with D uncertain. Germline V gene data show CDR1 as SGHAT and CDR2 as FQDESV (reference sequence). CDR3 size: 16 residues. Trimming removed 2 bases at V and 0 bases at J, with 14 bases between.

J is TRBJ2-3 and V is TRBV11-3; D is undetermined. There are 12 residues in the CDR3. V was clipped by 3 bases and J by 4 bases, with 5 bases between them. CDR1 and CDR2 from the germline V gene are SGHNT and YENEEA. CDR3 amino acids: CASSFTADTQYF. The CDR3 bases are TGTGCCAGCAGCTTTACAGCAGATACGCAGTATTTT.

This clonotype showed up many times. The chain carries TRBV29-1 and TRBJ1-1; D not resolved. The CDR3 is made up of 11 amino acids. The germline V gene encodes CDR1 SQVTM and CDR2 ANQGSEA. The CDR3 DNA reads TGCAGTTTCCTCCCGAACACTGAAGCTTTCTTT. As protein: CSFLPNTEAFF.

About this clonotype itself: A read error may produce the germline difference seen at one junction end. The rearrangement uses TRBV7-2 and TRBJ1-6; a possible D gene is TRBD1 (5 bases). The CDR3 extends over 15 amino acids. CDR1 and CDR2 (germline): SGHTA, FQGNSA. The CDR3 loop reads CASKPGSSYNSSLHF. CDR3 bases: TGTGCCAGTAAACCAGGGAGCTCCTATAATTCATCCCTCCACTTT.